These 21 T cell receptor beta chains were all obtained from the same sample, sequenced in a study of CXCR3-negative and CXCR3-positive naive CD8 T cells. Points from the study as a whole: For CXCR3-positive naive cells, TRB CDR3s were more hydrophobic than those of CXCR3-negative naive cells.

These receptors are not linked to any known antigen. The libraries of TRB cDNA were prepared using 5' RACE with UMI labels. Each CDR3 protein gets one entry in TCRdb, which reprocessed the 5' RACE reads and gives no DNA. The sample has approximately 65,000 distinct CDR3 sequences. Sample: naive CXCR3+ CD8+ T cells from blood. Subset in this sample: CD45RO-CCR7+CD27+CD95- naive CD8+ T cells expressing CXCR3 (TNR3+). These receptors all come from a human donor in good health. Some clones in this sample may be carry-over from other donors' samples.

J is TRBJ2-7 and V is TRBV5-1; as DNA is missing, the TRBD1 call by TCRdb cannot be tested. The CDR3 is 15 amino acids. Germline-derived CDR1 and CDR2 are SGHRS and YFSETQ. CDR3: CASSSSGTYSYEQYF. Variable domain in full (rest from reference TRBV5-1 and TRBJ2-7): KAGVTQTPRYLIKTRGQQVTLSCSPISGHRSVSWYQQTPGQGLQFLFEYFSETQRNKGNFPGRFSGRQFSNSRSEMNVSTLELGDSALYLCASSSSGTYSYEQYFGPGTRLTVT.

The chain employs TRBV12-3 or TRBV12-4 and TRBJ2-7; without DNA, the TCRdb call of TRBD1 cannot be checked. The CDR3 totals 14 residues. The CDR3 loop reads CASSLVGQTYEQYF.

The J gene is TRBJ2-2, the V gene TRBV29-1; TCRdb lists TRBD1, though no DNA is available to test this call. This CDR3 has 14 residues. The germline V gene encodes CDR1 SQVTM and CDR2 ANQGSEA. CDR3: CSYIGETGREELFF.

This rearrangement joins TRBV7-2 to TRBJ1-1. Germline assignment: CDR1 SGHTA and CDR2 FQGNSA. The CDR3 is 15 amino acids. The CDR3 loop is CASSPTPVSPTEAFF.

J is TRBJ2-2 and V is TRBV21-1; no DNA is available, so the TRBD1 call from TCRdb remains unchecked. TRBV21-1 is marked as a pseudogene. The CDR3 covers 21 residues. This chain's CDR3 is CASSKHLAGPDLPWSTGELFF.

The gene calls are TRBV28 and TRBJ2-2; the D call from TCRdb, TRBD1, cannot be confirmed without DNA. The germline V gene has CDR1 MDHEN and CDR2 SYDVKM. CDR3 length equals 14 residues. The CDR3 protein is CASRQDRGTGELFF.

J is TRBJ2-1 and V is TRBV10-3; TCRdb picks TRBD1, but there is no DNA to check that call. This CDR3 region has 17 residues. Germline V gene lookup returns CDR1 ENHRY and CDR2 SYGVKD. This CDR3 is CAISETGDRGSYNEQFF.

The rearrangement uses TRBV29-1 and TRBJ2-5; TCRdb lists TRBD2, though no DNA is available to test this call. The CDR3 contains 12 residues. CDR1 is SQVTM, CDR2 ANQGSEA, per germline. CDR3 sequence: CSVDQRQETQYF. Full variable domain (outside the CDR3, taken from reference TRBV29-1 and TRBJ2-5): SAVISQKPSRDICQRGTSLTIQCQVDSQVTMMFWYRQQPGQSLTLIATANQGSEATYESGFVIDKFPISRPNLTFSTLTVSNMSPEDSSIYLCSVDQRQETQYFGPGTRLLVL.

This rearrangement joins TRBV29-1 to TRBJ2-6. The V gene's germline CDR1 is SQVTM and CDR2 ANQGSEA. The CDR3 sequence is 15 residues long. CDR3 sequence reads: CSVERTASGANVLTF.

The chain joins TRBV28 to TRBJ1-5. This CDR3 has 12 residues. Germline loops: CDR1 MDHEN, CDR2 SYDVKM. CDR3 protein: CASGYSNQPQHF.

This chain joins TRBV9 and TRBJ2-3; TCRdb's D call, TRBD2, is unchecked because there is no DNA. The CDR3 loop spans 17 amino acids. Germline values: CDR1 SGDLS, CDR2 YYNGEE. CDR3: CASSVESSGGLTDTQYF.

The chain links TRBV20-1 to TRBJ2-7; TCRdb's D call of TRBD1 is untestable without DNA. This CDR3 has 14 amino acids. CDR1 and CDR2 from the germline V gene are DFQATT and SNEGSKA (reference sequence). Here the CDR3 reads CSATPTGISYEQYF.

The V call is TRBV6-5, the J call TRBJ2-6; TCRdb gives TRBD1 as the D gene, but with no DNA this cannot be confirmed. Germline CDR1 reads MNHEY; CDR2 reads SVGAGI. The CDR3 is 17 amino acids. This CDR3 is CASSPDRGRSGANVLTF.

V and J are TRBV7-9 and TRBJ2-3; lacking DNA, the TRBD2 call made by TCRdb goes unchecked. This CDR3 is built from 14 residues. Germline CDR1 and CDR2: SEHNR and FQNEAQ (reference sequence). CDR3 amino acids: CASSGTRKTDTQYF.

V usage is TRBV12-3 or TRBV12-4 and J usage is TRBJ2-1. This CDR3 contains 13 residues. The CDR3 region is CALKLSSYNEQFF.

This chain links TRBV25-1 with TRBJ2-7; the D call of TRBD2 rests on TCRdb alone, since no DNA is present to check it. Germline V gives CDR1 MGHDK, CDR2 SYGVNS. CDR3 length: 15 amino acids. CDR3 amino acids: CASSDWRINSYEQYF.

This chain connects TRBV14 to TRBJ1-2; TCRdb returns TRBD1, unconfirmable since there is no DNA. Per germline, CDR1 SGHDN and CDR2 FVKESK. The CDR3 length is 14 residues. CDR3 sequence: CASSQVGGVYGYTF.

The chain carries TRBV5-1 and TRBJ1-2; the TCRdb call, TRBD1, lacks DNA for checking. There are 15 residues in the CDR3. Germline CDR1 is SGHRS and CDR2 is YFSETQ. The chain's CDR3 is CASSLVRQDGYGYTF.

The rearrangement joins TRBV6-4 to TRBJ2-3; TCRdb proposes TRBD1, but this gene call is untestable without DNA. Germline V gene data show CDR1 as MRHNA and CDR2 as SNTAGT. The CDR3 is made up of 14 amino acids. CDR3 protein: CASAEGESTDTQYF.

This sequence joins TRBV29-1 and TRBJ2-5; TCRdb's assignment of TRBD1 cannot be checked, as there is no DNA. The germline gives CDR1 SQVTM, CDR2 ANQGSEA. This CDR3 has 14 residues. The CDR3 region is CSVSETGVRETQYF.

CDR3 amino acids: CASSPDRYPSYEQYF. V usage is TRBV7-6 and J usage is TRBJ2-7; TCRdb gives TRBD1 as the D gene, but with no DNA this cannot be confirmed. The CDR3 totals 15 residues. The germline V gene has CDR1 SGHVS and CDR2 FNYEAQ.